The 21 T cell receptor beta chains reported below all come from one sample, sequenced in a study of regulatory T cells in long-lasting Graves disease. This sample's time point: persistent/refractory GD, antithyroid drugs over 5 years with positive TRAb. RNA from PBMCs was the source of the TCR library. CDR3 regions were amplified by Arm-PCR using iRepertoire HTBI primers to build TCR beta libraries. TCRdb fed the multiplex PCR reads into MiXCR, producing one record per CDR3 protein. The table records nearly 350,000 distinct CDR3 sequences, less than 20% of them present only once. Here the sequenced sample was peripheral blood mononuclear cells (PBMCs), taken when the disease was refractory, from a patient treated with antithyroid drugs. Receptors originate from a female donor with Graves disease.

The chain couples TRBV3-1 to TRBJ2-1; 8 nucleotides agree with TRBD1. The germline V gene encodes CDR1 LGHDT and CDR2 YNNKEL (reference sequence). This CDR3 is 14 amino acids long. V was clipped by 2 bases and J by 10 bases; unmatched bases: 7. CDR3 DNA sequence: TGTGCCAGCAGCCAACGGACAGGGACAGAAGAGCAGTTCTTC. This codes for CASSQRTGTEEQFF.

This clonotype was observed many times. V gene TRBV7-8 combines with J gene TRBJ2-6; D is unclear. The CDR3 length is 15 residues. Trimming cost V 1 base and J 2 bases, with 6 bases left between them. Germline values: CDR1 SGHVS, CDR2 FQNEAQ. CDR3 residues: CASSLVEAGANVLTF. The CDR3 DNA is TGTGCCAGCAGCTTAGTCGAGGCTGGGGCCAACGTCCTGACTTTC.

The chain uses TRBV6-2 or TRBV6-3 and TRBJ2-3, with D unclear. CDR1 MNHEY and CDR2 SVGEGT come from the germline V gene. Trimming stripped 0 bases from V and 0 bases from J, with 13 bases between. The CDR3 has 17 residues. DNA of the CDR3: TGTGCCAGCAGTTACTCTGGGTCGGTTACTAGCACAGATACGCAGTATTTT. Translating it yields CASSYSGSVTSTDTQYF.

This clonotype has just one count. The J gene is TRBJ1-1, the V gene TRBV7-8; D is possibly TRBD1 (5 bases). Trimming removed 5 bases from V and 1 base from J, with 17 bases in between. The CDR3 has 16 amino acids. Germline V gene data show CDR1 as SGHVS and CDR2 as FQNEAQ. In nucleotides, the CDR3 is TGTGCCAGCAGCCCCGGCCTCAGGGTCACGAACACTGAAGCTTTCTTT. The encoded protein is CASSPGLRVTNTEAFF.

This clonotype turned up a few times. The V and J genes are TRBV6-1 and TRBJ1-3; the D gene is possibly TRBD1 (5 bases). The CDR3 is 16 amino acids. Germline assignment: CDR1 MNHNS and CDR2 SASEGT. Trimming pared 6 bases from V and 0 bases from J, leaving 15 bases between. The CDR3 DNA reads TGTGCCAGCAGACTTGGGGACGGGACCTCTGGAAACACCATATATTTT. Its protein product is CASRLGDGTSGNTIYF.

This clonotype has a count of ten or more. The chain employs TRBV7-9 and TRBJ1-1; D gene uncertain. The CDR3 loop spans 17 amino acids. V lost 5 bases and J 4 bases, leaving 23 bases between the germline ends. CDR1 is SEHNR and CDR2 is FQNEAQ in the germline V gene (reference sequence). CDR3 DNA sequence: TGTGCCAGCAGCCCCCTCAACCCGGCGGGCATCCTCACTGAAGCTTTCTTT. It encodes CASSPLNPAGILTEAFF.

The chain has TRBV11-2 and TRBJ2-1; D gene uncertain. The germline CDR1 and CDR2 sequences are SGHAT and FQNNGV. The CDR3 is made up of 14 amino acids. Trimming removed 1 base at V and 4 bases at J, with 8 bases between. The CDR3, as DNA: TGTGCCAGCAGCTTAGGTCGTGGATACAATGAGCAGTTCTTC. It codes for CASSLGRGYNEQFF.

The table lists this clonotype with many counts. The chain uses TRBV12-3 or TRBV12-4 and TRBJ1-6; 9 bases align to TRBD1. The length of the CDR3 is 18 residues. Germline trimming cut 6 bases from V and 6 bases from J; bases unmatched to any gene: 15. The CDR3 DNA is TGTGCCAGCAGCTACGGCTCGGGACAGGGTCTCTCTAATTCACCCCTCCACTTT. Residues: CASSYGSGQGLSNSPLHF.

This clonotype was seen many times. V is TRBV7-2 and J is TRBJ2-6, with D perhaps TRBD1 (6 bases). The CDR3 covers 17 residues. The V gene lost 1 base and the J gene lost 0 bases, with 10 bases spanning the gap. Germline CDR1 reads SGHTA; CDR2 reads FQGNSA. CDR3 nucleotide sequence: TGTGCCAGCAGCTTAGGACAGGTGAACTCTGGGGCCAACGTCCTGACTTTC. This encodes CASSLGQVNSGANVLTF.

The chain employs TRBV11-2 and TRBJ1-6; unclear D gene. CDR3 length: 13 amino acids. Germline CDR1 SGHAT, CDR2 FQNNGV. The ends were cut back, 4 bases at V and 10 bases at J, with 11 bases in the middle. CDR3 in amino acids: CASSSSPGSPLHF. The CDR3 region has the DNA TGTGCCAGCAGCTCTAGTCCGGGGTCACCCCTCCACTTT.

The chain uses TRBV6-5 and TRBJ2-3; D may be TRBD2 (6 bases). V lost 4 bases and J 2 bases, leaving 10 bases between the germline ends. The V gene's germline CDR1 is MNHEY and CDR2 SVGAGI. This CDR3 is 14 amino acids long. The CDR3 region has the DNA TGTGCCAGCAGTTCAGGAGGGGTCACAGATACGCAGTATTTT. Protein sequence: CASSSGGVTDTQYF.

The chain uses TRBV12-3 or TRBV12-4 and TRBJ2-1; weak D call: TRBD2 (6 bases). The length of the CDR3 is 15 residues. Deletions cut 2 bases from V and 12 bases from J, with 20 bases between. The CDR3 here is CASSLTGGEGSGQFF. For the CDR3, the DNA is TGTGCCAGCAGTTTAACCGGGGGAGAGGGATCTGGGCAGTTCTTC.

V gene TRBV5-1 combines with J gene TRBJ2-1; 9 bases align to TRBD1. Germline V lookup: CDR1 SGHRS, CDR2 YFSETQ. J was trimmed by 7 bases and V by 0 bases; bases with no gene match: 8. The CDR3 runs 16 residues. The CDR3 region is CASSLGSTGGRNEQFF. The CDR3 DNA is TGCGCCAGCAGCTTGGGTTCGACAGGGGGTAGGAATGAGCAGTTCTTC.

At least ten counts were recorded for this clonotype. The J gene is TRBJ1-3, the V gene TRBV11-2; TRBD1 is a possible D gene (5 bases). The CDR3 totals 17 residues. V was cut by 5 bases and J by 0 bases, with 17 bases left in between. Germline V gene lookup returns CDR1 SGHAT and CDR2 FQNNGV. The DNA for the CDR3 is TGTGCCAGCAGCATTCACCCCCGGGGCCACTCTGGAAACACCATATATTTT. It encodes CASSIHPRGHSGNTIYF.

This clonotype was observed many times. The chain has TRBV6-2 or TRBV6-3 and TRBJ1-1; no clear D. Germline assignment: CDR1 MNHEY and CDR2 SVGEGT. V lost 5 bases to trimming and J lost 1 base, with 11 bases between them. This CDR3 spans 14 amino acids. CDR3: CASSGIGRNTEAFF. The CDR3 DNA follows: TGTGCCAGCAGTGGGATAGGCAGGAACACTGAAGCTTTCTTT.

This clonotype occurred a few times. The J gene is TRBJ1-3, the V gene TRBV11-2, with 7 positions matching TRBD1. V was pared by 5 bases and J by 0 bases, with 4 bases of the junction left unmatched. Germline assignment: CDR1 SGHAT and CDR2 FQNNGV. This CDR3 is 15 amino acids long. The CDR3 sequence: CASSKDRTSGNTIYF. In nucleotides, the CDR3 is TGTGCCAGCAGCAAGGACAGGACCTCTGGAAACACCATATATTTT. Using reference TRBV11-2 and TRBJ1-3 for the parts outside the CDR3, the full variable domain is EAGVAQSPRYKIIEKRQSVAFWCNPISGHATLYWYQQILGQGPKLLIQFQNNGVVDDSQLPKDRFSAERLKGVDSTLKIQPAKLEDSAVYLCASSKDRTSGNTIYFGEGSWLTVV.

This clonotype was found many times. The chain joins TRBV28 to TRBJ1-2, with D tentatively TRBD1 (6 bases). The germline V gene has CDR1 MDHEN and CDR2 SYDVKM. Trimming left V 6 bases short and J 4 bases short, with 24 bases between. This CDR3 has 17 residues. Here the CDR3 reads CASSWGQREPGTYGYTF. The CDR3 DNA reads as TGTGCCAGCAGCTGGGGGCAGAGGGAGCCCGGAACCTATGGCTACACCTTC.

A remark on this clonotype: It may be a read error: a sequence one base away is much more abundant. V and J are TRBV6-9 and TRBJ2-5, with 7 nucleotides matching TRBD1. CDR1 is MNHGY and CDR2 is SVAAGI in the germline V gene. This CDR3 is 14 amino acids long. CDR3 bases: TGTGTCAGCAGTTACGGTAACAGGGGCGAGACCCAGTACTTC. Its protein product is CVSSYGNRGETQYF.

The rearrangement links TRBV7-8 to TRBJ1-2, with no clear D. The V gene lost 1 base and the J gene lost 4 bases, with 16 bases spanning the gap. The CDR3 extends over 16 amino acids. Germline V CDR1 and CDR2: SGHVS, FQNEAQ. The CDR3 loop reads CASSLVEHPNLYGYTF. In DNA, the CDR3 is TGTGCCAGCAGCTTAGTGGAACACCCGAACCTCTATGGCTACACCTTC.

This clonotype was found many times. The chain links TRBV11-3 to TRBJ1-6, with 7 bases identical to TRBD1. The germline V gene has CDR1 SGHNT and CDR2 YENEEA. CDR3 length equals 14 residues. V lost 5 bases to trimming and J lost 6 bases; unmatched junction nucleotides: 4. The CDR3, as DNA: TGTGCCAGCAGCGCGACAGGGAGTAATTCACCCCTCCACTTT. Translation: CASSATGSNSPLHF.

This clonotype has ten or more counts. The chain carries TRBV7-9 and TRBJ2-5, with D perhaps matching TRBD2 (5 bases). With 2 bases removed from V and 5 bases from J, the gap between germline ends came to 12 bases. The germline CDR1 and CDR2 sequences are SEHNR and FQNEAQ (reference sequence). The CDR3 runs 14 residues. The CDR3 spells CASSLLLAGETQYF. Here the CDR3 DNA reads TGTGCCAGCAGCTTACTCCTAGCTGGGGAGACCCAGTACTTC.